A selection of T cell receptor beta chains follows, all from one sample in a study of cytomegalovirus exposure and HLA in healthy donors. Using immunoSEQ multiplex PCR, the repertoire was profiled, and TCRdb retains in-frame clones only, with some absent. The sample lists about 200,000 clones; 70% to 80% were seen once. The specimen sequenced was PBMCs. Receptor source: a woman aged 30 to 39 in good health and CMV-seronegative. Each CDR3 is given with its conserved first and last residue.

TRBV19	TRBJ1-2	CASSIVGGELNYGYTF
TRBV7-2	TRBJ2-6	CASSRTGPANVLTF
TRBV9	TRBJ2-3	CASSVGGSTDTQYF
TRBV2	TRBJ2-7	CASSERGEGPYEQYF
TRBV11-2	TRBJ2-1	CASSLVASGRDNEQFF
TRBV6-1	TRBJ1-1	CASRMGPRTLEAFF
TRBV9	TRBJ2-1	CASSLRDKYNEQFF
TRBV5-4	TRBJ2-6	CASTLGTSGANVLTF
TRBV9	TRBJ2-5	CASSGGTSGGAGETQYF
TRBV30	TRBJ2-7	CAWSGGGEQYF
TRBV2	TRBJ1-2	CASSPDRIGGYTF
TRBV6-5	TRBJ1-5	CASSYSGSQPQHF
TRBV7-8	TRBJ2-7	CASSFQGRAYEQYF
TRBV5-1	TRBJ2-6	CASSPDNSGANVLTF
TRBV2	TRBJ2-5	CASARQGFEETQYF
TRBV6-1	TRBJ1-5	CASSVSGVDHF
TRBV29-1	TRBJ1-1	CSCRGNTEAFF
TRBV5-1	TRBJ1-1	CASSLFPGNTEAFF
TRBV18	TRBJ1-2	CATKPSGTHGYTF
TRBV7-2	TRBJ1-4	CASSFGVGEKLFF
TRBV9	TRBJ2-2	CASSPDSGSRNTGELFF
TRBV29-1	TRBJ2-1	CSVAGAEQFF
TRBV2	TRBJ1-5	CASSPDSNQPQHF
TRBV6-1	TRBJ2-2	CASGGQNLNTGELFF
TRBV6-4	TRBJ2-7	CASSGTLFDEQYF
TRBV5-6	TRBJ2-1	CASSLGGGGFPHEQFF
TRBV7-8	TRBJ1-1	CASRYDPGGDTEAFF
TRBV9	TRBJ1-1	CASSVSGTGHTEAFF
TRBV7-2	TRBJ2-3	CASSSPGLWTDTQYF
TRBV19	TRBJ2-7	CASSMQIQAYEQYF
TRBV27	TRBJ2-1	CASSLDRGGNEQFF
TRBV30	TRBJ1-1	CALTYRGDTEAFF
TRBV10-3	TRBJ1-5	CAISELWDQPQHF
TRBV30	TRBJ1-4	CAWSVGVTLNEKLFF
TRBV9	TRBJ1-1	CASSVGAGGMDTEAFF
TRBV30	TRBJ1-2	CAWSGVGSGWGYTF
TRBV5-4	TRBJ2-3	CASSPGQGTDTQYF
TRBV4-1	TRBJ1-5	CASSPTPFGPQHF
TRBV2	TRBJ2-1	CASLGISGHSYNEQFF
TRBV6-1	TRBJ2-7	CASRRGGMAPYEQYF
TRBV10-2	TRBJ1-1	CASSEQKNTEAFF
TRBV10-3	TRBJ1-4	CATAVRAGKKLFF
TRBV11-2	TRBJ2-7	CASSRRQGTPYEQYF
TRBV7-8	TRBJ2-7	CASTGLAGLSYEQYF
TRBV5-1	TRBJ2-1	CASSLASSGLNEQFF
TRBV19	TRBJ2-7	CASSISDRYYEQYF
TRBV11-2	TRBJ2-3	CASSLDYRAGGLDTQYF